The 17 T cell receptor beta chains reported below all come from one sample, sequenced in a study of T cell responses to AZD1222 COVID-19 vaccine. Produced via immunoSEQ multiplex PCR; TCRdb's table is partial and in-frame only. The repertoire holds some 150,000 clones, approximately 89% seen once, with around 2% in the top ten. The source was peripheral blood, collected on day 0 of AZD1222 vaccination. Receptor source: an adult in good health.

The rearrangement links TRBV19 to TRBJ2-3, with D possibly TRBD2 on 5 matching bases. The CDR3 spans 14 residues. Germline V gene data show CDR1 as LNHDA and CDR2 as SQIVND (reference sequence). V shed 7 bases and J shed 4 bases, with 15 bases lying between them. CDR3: CASTQFSGSDTQYF. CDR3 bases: TGTGCCAGTACCCAATTTTCGGGGTCAGATACGCAGTATTTT.

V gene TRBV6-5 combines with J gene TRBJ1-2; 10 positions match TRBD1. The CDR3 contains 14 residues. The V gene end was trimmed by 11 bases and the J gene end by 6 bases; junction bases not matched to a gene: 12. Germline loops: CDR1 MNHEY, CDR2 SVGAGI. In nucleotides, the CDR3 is TGTGCCGGCAAGGGACAGGGGATTGTACATGGCTACACCTTC. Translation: CAGKGQGIVHGYTF.

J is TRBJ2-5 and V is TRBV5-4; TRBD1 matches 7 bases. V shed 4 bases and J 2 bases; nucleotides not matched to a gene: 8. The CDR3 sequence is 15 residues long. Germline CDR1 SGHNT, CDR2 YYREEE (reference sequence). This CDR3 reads CASSPGLGQQETQYF. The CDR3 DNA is TGTGCCAGCAGCCCAGGCTTGGGACAGCAAGAGACCCAGTACTTC. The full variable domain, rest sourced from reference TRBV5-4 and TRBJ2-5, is ETGVTQSPTHLIKTRGQQVTLRCSSQSGHNTVSWYQQALGQGPQFIFQYYREEENGRGNFPPRFSGLQFPNYSSELNVNALELDDSALYLCASSPGLGQQETQYFGPGTRLLVL.

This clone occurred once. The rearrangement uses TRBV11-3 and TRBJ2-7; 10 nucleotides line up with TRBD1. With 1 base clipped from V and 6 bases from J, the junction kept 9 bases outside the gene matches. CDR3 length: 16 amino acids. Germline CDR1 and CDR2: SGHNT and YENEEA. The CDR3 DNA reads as TGTGCCAGCAGCTTAGTTAGGGGACAGGGGTATGGCGAGCAGTACTTC. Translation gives CASSLVRGQGYGEQYF.

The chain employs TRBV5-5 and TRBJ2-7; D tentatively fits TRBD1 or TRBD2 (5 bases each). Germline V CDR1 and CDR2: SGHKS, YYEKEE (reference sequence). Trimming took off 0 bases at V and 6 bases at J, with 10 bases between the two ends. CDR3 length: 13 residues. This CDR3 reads CASSLAGTAEQYF. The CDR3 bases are TGTGCCAGCAGCTTGGCCGGGACGGCCGAGCAGTACTTC.

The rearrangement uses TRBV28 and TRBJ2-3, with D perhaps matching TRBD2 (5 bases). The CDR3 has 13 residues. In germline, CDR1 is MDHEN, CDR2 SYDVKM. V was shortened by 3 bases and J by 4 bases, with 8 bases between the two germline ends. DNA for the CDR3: TGTGCCAGCAGTTTCGGGGTCCCAGATACGCAGTATTTT. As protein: CASSFGVPDTQYF.

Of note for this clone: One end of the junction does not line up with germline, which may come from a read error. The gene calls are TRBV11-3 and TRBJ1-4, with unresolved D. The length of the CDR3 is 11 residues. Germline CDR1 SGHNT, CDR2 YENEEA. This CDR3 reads CASSRDGDILF. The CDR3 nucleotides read TGTGCCAGCAGCCGAGACGGGGATATCCTTTTT.

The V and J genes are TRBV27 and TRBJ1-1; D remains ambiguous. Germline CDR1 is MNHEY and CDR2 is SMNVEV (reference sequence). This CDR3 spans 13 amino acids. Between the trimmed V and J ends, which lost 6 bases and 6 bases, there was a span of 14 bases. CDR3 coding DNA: TGTGCCAGCAGCCTAGGAGTCTTCGCTGAAGCTTTCTTT. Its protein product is CASSLGVFAEAFF.

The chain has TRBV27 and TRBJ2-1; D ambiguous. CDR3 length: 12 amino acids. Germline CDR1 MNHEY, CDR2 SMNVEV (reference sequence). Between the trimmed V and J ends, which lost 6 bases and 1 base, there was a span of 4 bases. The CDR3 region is CASRRSYNEQFF. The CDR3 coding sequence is TGTGCCAGCAGGCGGTCCTACAATGAGCAGTTCTTC.

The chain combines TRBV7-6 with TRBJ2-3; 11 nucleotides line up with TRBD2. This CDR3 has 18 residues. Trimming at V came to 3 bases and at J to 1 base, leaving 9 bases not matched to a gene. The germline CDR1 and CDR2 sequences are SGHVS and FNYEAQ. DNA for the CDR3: TGTGCCAGCAGCTTCGGGACTAGCGGAAATGCGGGCACAGATACGCAGTATTTT. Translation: CASSFGTSGNAGTDTQYF.

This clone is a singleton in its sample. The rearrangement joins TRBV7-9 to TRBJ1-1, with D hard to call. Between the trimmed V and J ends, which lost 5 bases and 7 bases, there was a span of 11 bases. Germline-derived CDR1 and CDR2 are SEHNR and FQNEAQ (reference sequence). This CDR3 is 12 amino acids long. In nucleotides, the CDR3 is TGTGCCAGCAGCCGGGAACAGCGTGAAGCTTTCTTT. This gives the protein CASSREQREAFF.

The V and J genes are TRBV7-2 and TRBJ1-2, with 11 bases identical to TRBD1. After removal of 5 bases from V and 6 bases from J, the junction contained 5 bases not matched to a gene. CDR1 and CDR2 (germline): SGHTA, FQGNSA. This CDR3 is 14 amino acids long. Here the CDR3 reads CASSPDRGPDGYTF. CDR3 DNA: TGTGCCAGCAGCCCGGACAGGGGGCCGGATGGCTACACCTTC.

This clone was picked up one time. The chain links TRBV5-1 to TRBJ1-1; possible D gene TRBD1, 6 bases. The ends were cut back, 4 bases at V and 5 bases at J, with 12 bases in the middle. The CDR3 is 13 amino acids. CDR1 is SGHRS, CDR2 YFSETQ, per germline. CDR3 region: CASSQYRDTEAFF. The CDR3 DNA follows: TGCGCCAGCAGCCAGTACAGGGATACTGAAGCTTTCTTT. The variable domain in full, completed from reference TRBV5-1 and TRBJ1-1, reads KAGVTQTPRYLIKTRGQQVTLSCSPISGHRSVSWYQQTPGQGLQFLFEYFSETQRNKGNFPGRFSGRQFSNSRSEMNVSTLELGDSALYLCASSQYRDTEAFFGQGTRLTVV.

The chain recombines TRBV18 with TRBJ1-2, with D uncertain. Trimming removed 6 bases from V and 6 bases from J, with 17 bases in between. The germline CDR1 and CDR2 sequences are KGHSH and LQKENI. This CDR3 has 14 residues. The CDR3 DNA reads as TGTGCCAGCTCTCCGGTCGCGGACCGGGATGGCTACACCTTC. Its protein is CASSPVADRDGYTF.

The CDR3 DNA sequence: TGTGCCAGCAGCGCCCGACAGGAATCTGAAGCTTTCTTT. This encodes CASSARQESEAFF. The rearrangement links TRBV7-6 to TRBJ1-1; possible D gene TRBD1, 6 bases. This CDR3 region has 13 residues. The V gene lost 5 bases and the J gene lost 6 bases, with 13 bases spanning the gap. CDR1 is SGHVS, CDR2 FNYEAQ, per germline. Drawing the rest from reference TRBV7-6 and TRBJ1-1, the complete variable domain is GAGVSQSPRYKVTKRGQDVALRCDPISGHVSLYWYRQALGQGPEFLTYFNYEAQQDKSGLPNDRFSAERPEGSISTLTIQRTEQRDSAMYRCASSARQESEAFFGQGTRLTVV.

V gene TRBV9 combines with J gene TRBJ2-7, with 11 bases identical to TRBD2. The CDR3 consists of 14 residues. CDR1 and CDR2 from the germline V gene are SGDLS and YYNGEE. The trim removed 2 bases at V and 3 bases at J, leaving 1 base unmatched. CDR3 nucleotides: TGTGCCAGCAGCGTGCTAGCGGGAGGCTACGAGCAGTACTTC. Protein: CASSVLAGGYEQYF.

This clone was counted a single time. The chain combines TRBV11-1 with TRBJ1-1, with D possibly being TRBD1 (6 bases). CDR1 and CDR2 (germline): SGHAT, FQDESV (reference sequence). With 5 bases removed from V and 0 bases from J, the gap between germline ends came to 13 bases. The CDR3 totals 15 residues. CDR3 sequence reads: CASSPRTGLNTEAFF. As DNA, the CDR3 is TGTGCCAGCAGCCCCCGTACAGGGCTGAACACTGAAGCTTTCTTT.